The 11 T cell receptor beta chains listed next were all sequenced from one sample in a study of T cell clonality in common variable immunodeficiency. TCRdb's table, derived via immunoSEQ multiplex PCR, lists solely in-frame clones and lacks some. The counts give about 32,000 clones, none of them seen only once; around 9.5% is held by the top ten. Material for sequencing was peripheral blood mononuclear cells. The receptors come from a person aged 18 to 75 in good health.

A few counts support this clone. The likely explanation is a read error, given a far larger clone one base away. The covered CDR3 bases are TGTGCCAGCAGTCCACAGGCTGGGGCCAACGTG. As protein: CASSPQAGANV. The CDR3, in full, reads CASSPQAGANVLFF. This chain uses TRBV6-2 or TRBV6-3 with TRBJ2-2, with D possibly matching TRBD1 (5 bases). The CDR3 end is not reached by the read, which stops 3 residues before it; the germline J gene fills it in. Germline V gives CDR1 MNHEY, CDR2 SVGEGT. There are 14 residues in the CDR3.

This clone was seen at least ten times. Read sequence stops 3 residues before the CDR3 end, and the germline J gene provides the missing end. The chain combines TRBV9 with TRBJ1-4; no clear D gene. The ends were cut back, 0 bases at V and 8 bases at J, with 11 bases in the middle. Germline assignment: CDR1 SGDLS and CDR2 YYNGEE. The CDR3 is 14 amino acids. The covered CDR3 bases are TGTGCCAGCAGCGTAGCTCTCGGCGGCGAAAAA. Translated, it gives CASSVALGGEK. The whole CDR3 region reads CASSVALGGEKLFF.

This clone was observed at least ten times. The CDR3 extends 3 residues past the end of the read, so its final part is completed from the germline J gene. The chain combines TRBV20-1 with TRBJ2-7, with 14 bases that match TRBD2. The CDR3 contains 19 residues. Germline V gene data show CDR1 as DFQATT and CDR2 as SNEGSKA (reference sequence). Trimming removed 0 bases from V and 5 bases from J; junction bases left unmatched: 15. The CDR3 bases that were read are TGCAGTGCTAGAGATTGGGCATTGGGGACTAGCGGGAGAGGCCACGAG. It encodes CSARDWALGTSGRGHE. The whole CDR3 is CSARDWALGTSGRGHEQYF.

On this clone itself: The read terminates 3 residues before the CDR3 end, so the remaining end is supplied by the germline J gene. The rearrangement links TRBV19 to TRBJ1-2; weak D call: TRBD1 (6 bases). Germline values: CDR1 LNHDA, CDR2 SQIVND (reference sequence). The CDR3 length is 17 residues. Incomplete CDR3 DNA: TGTGCCAGTAGTATAAAATCGGGGACACCCTCCTACAATGAC. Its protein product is CASSIKSGTPSYND. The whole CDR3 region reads CASSIKSGTPSYNDYTF.

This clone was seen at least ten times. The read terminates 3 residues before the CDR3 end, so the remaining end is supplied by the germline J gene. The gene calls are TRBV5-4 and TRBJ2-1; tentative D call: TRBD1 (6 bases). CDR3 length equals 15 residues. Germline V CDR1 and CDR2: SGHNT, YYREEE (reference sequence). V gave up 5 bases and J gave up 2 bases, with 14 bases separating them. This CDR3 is CASSSTGTAYNEQFF. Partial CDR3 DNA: TGTGCCAGCAGTTCTACAGGGACCGCCTACAATGAG.

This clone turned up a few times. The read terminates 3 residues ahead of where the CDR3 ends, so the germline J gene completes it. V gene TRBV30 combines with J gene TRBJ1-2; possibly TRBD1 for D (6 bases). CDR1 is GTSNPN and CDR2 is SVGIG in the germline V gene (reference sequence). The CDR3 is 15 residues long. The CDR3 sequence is CAWSVAGVSTDTYTF. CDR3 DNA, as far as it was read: TGTGCCTGGAGTGTAGCAGGGGTTAGCACAGATACC.

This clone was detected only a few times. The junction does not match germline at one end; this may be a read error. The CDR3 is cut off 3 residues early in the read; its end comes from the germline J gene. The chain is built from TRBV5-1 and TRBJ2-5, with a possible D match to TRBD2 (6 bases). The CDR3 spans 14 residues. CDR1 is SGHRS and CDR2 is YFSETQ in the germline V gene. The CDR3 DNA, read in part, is TGCGCCAGCAGCACGGGAGCGGCCCAAGGGACC. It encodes CASSTGAAQGT. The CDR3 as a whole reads CASSTGAAQGTQYF.

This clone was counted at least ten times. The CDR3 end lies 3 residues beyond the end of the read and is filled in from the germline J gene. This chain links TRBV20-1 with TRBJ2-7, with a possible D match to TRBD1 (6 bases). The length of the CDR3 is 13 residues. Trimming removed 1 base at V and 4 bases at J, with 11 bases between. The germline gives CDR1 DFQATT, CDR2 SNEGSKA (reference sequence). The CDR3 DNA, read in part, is TGCAGTGCTAGAGTTCCGGGACATTACGAG. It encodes CSARVPGHYE. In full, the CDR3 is CSARVPGHYEQYF.

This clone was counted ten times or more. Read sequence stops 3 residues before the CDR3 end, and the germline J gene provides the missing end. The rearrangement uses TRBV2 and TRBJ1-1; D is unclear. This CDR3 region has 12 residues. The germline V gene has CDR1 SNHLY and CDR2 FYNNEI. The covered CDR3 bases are TGTGCCAGCAAGCTCCAAGGGTCGGAA. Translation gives CASKLQGSE. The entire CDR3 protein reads CASKLQGSEAFF.

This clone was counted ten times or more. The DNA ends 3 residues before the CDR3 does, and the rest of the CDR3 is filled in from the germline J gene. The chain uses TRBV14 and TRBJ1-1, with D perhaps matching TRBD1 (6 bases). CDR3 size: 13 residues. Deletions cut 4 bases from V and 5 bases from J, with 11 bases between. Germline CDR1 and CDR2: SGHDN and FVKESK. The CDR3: CASSLQGITEAFF. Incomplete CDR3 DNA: TGTGCCAGCAGCCTCCAGGGGATAACTGAA.

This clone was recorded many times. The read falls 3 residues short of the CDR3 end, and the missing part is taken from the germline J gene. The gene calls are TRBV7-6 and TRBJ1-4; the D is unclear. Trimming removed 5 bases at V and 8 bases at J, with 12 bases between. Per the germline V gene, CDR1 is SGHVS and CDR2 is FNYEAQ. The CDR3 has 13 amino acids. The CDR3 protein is CASSRGLGEKLFF. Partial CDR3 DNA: TGTGCCAGCAGCCGGGGATTAGGAGAAAAA.